The TCR beta chain described here comes from a study of PD-L1 blockade in urothelial cancer. Across the study: Each blood sample yielded a median of 141,255 T cells.

This CDR3 region has 14 residues. Looked up from germline, CDR1 is MNHNS and CDR2 is SASEGT. The V end lost 4 bases, the J end lost 4 bases, and 13 bases lay between the germline ends. Templates that were synthetic TCR analogs were spiked into each PCR. Repertoires were generated with immunoSEQ multiplex PCR, while TCRdb's copy carries only in-frame clones and drops some. Of under 20,000 clones listed, roughly 87% are singletons. The chain carries TRBV6-1 and TRBJ1-2, with a tentative D call TRBD1 (5 bases). The source material was PBMCs, sampled around atezolizumab (anti-PD-L1) treatment. The source is a man aged 45 to 65 with urothelial cancer. CDR3 sequence (DNA): TGTGCCAGCAGTGTACCAGGGTGGGTCTATGGCTACACCTTC. Translating it yields CASSVPGWVYGYTF.